One and the same sample provided the 16 T cell receptor beta chains below, sequenced in a study of shared clonotypes between healthy human individuals. Sequencing used immunoSEQ multiplex PCR; TCRdb keeps in-frame clones, though not all of them. The sample carries more than 400,000 clones, approximately 84% recorded once. The sequenced sample was PBMCs. Receptors were obtained from a woman aged 40 to 55 in good health. Some clones in this sample may be carry-over from other donors' samples.

Worth noting for this clone: Other DNA sequences from this sample encode an identical CDR3 as well. This rearrangement joins TRBV28 to TRBJ1-2; 8 positions match TRBD1. Trimming removed 3 bases from V and 7 bases from J; junction bases left unmatched: 7. Germline V lookup: CDR1 MDHEN, CDR2 SYDVKM. The CDR3 is 14 amino acids. CDR3 bases: TGTGCCAGCAGTTTGGGGCAGGGGGCAGGTGGCTACACCTTC. It encodes CASSLGQGAGGYTF.

CDR3 in DNA: TGTGCCAGCAGCCCCACCCCAACCCCATACAATGAGCAGTTCTTC. This sequence encodes CASSPTPTPYNEQFF. This chain joins TRBV7-2 and TRBJ2-1; D gene unclear. There are 15 residues in the CDR3. V gave up 5 bases and J gave up 4 bases, with 15 bases separating them. CDR1 is SGHTA and CDR2 is FQGNSA in the germline V gene.

This clone was counted only a few times. This rearrangement joins TRBV5-1 to TRBJ2-7, with 7 bases aligning to TRBD2. Losses at the gene ends were 1 base for V and 0 bases for J; bases not matched to a gene: 4. The CDR3 extends over 15 amino acids. The germline V gene encodes CDR1 SGHRS and CDR2 YFSETQ. In nucleotides, the CDR3 is TGCGCCAGCAGCTTGAGGCTAGCGGCCTCCTACGAGCAGTACTTC. Protein sequence: CASSLRLAASYEQYF.

The V and J genes are TRBV30 and TRBJ2-2; D unclear. The CDR3 is 14 amino acids. Germline CDR1 reads GTSNPN; CDR2 reads SVGIG (reference sequence). Trimming cost V 3 bases and J 2 bases, with 10 bases left between them. CDR3 loop: CAWRRVSNTGELFF. The CDR3 nucleotides read TGTGCCTGGAGAAGGGTATCAAACACCGGGGAGCTGTTTTTT.

The CDR3 sequence: CASSFRFLGSGANVLTF. DNA for the CDR3: TGTGCCAGCAGCTTTAGGTTTCTTGGCTCTGGGGCCAACGTCCTGACTTTC. The chain joins TRBV7-2 to TRBJ2-6; D call uncertain. Deletions cut 3 bases from V and 0 bases from J, with 12 bases between. There are 17 residues in the CDR3. CDR1 and CDR2 (germline): SGHTA, FQGNSA.

This chain links TRBV2 with TRBJ2-5; TRBD2 matches 12 bases. The CDR3 totals 14 residues. Per the germline V gene, CDR1 is SNHLY and CDR2 is FYNNEI. J was trimmed by 7 bases and V by 6 bases; bases with no gene match: 6. Here the CDR3 DNA reads TGTGCCAGCAGACTAGCGGGAGGTCGGGGGACCCAGTACTTC. As protein: CASRLAGGRGTQYF.

The rearrangement uses TRBV18 and TRBJ1-1, with D possibly TRBD1 on 5 matching bases. The germline CDR1 and CDR2 sequences are KGHSH and LQKENI. Trimming pared 1 base from V and 2 bases from J, leaving 14 bases between. This CDR3 has 16 residues. The CDR3 region has the DNA TGTGCCAGCTCACCACGGGTCGGGACTGGCAACACTGAAGCTTTCTTT. Translated: CASSPRVGTGNTEAFF.

This clone appeared a few times. The chain employs TRBV5-3 and TRBJ1-5, with 12 bases aligning to TRBD1. TRBV5-3 is classed as an ORF, of uncertain function. The CDR3 covers 14 residues. Trimming removed 8 bases from V and 3 bases from J; junction bases left unmatched: 3. The CDR3 loop is CASGTGGLNQPQHF. CDR3 nucleotides: TGTGCCAGCGGGACAGGGGGCCTCAATCAGCCCCAGCATTTT.

This rearrangement joins TRBV5-4 to TRBJ2-3; D may be TRBD1 (5 bases). CDR3 size: 14 residues. V was clipped by 3 bases and J by 1 base, with 9 bases between them. Per the germline V gene, CDR1 is SGHNT and CDR2 is YYREEE (reference sequence). This chain's CDR3 is CASSSRARTDTQYF. CDR3 bases: TGTGCCAGCAGCTCCAGGGCACGCACAGATACGCAGTATTTT.

In its sample, this clone was seen many times. The genes are TRBV7-9 and TRBJ2-5; unclear D gene. There are 13 residues in the CDR3. Trimming pared 6 bases from V and 5 bases from J, leaving 13 bases between. CDR1 and CDR2 (germline): SEHNR, FQNEAQ (reference sequence). The CDR3 bases are TGTGCCAGCAGGTTCAGTAGTAGGGAGACCCAGTACTTC. Protein product: CASRFSSRETQYF.

The chain employs TRBV4-1 and TRBJ2-1; either TRBD1 or TRBD2 may supply D (5 bases each). This CDR3 has 17 amino acids. V was shortened by 2 bases and J by 4 bases, with 18 bases between the two germline ends. Germline V gene sequence: CDR1 MGHRA, CDR2 YSYEKL. The chain's CDR3 is CASSQIGASLLYNEQFF. The CDR3 DNA follows: TGCGCCAGCAGCCAAATAGGGGCTAGCCTTCTTTACAATGAGCAGTTCTTC.

This chain links TRBV7-2 with TRBJ2-5, with D maybe TRBD2 (6 bases). With the DNA end fitting TRBJ2-7 better, the J assignment may be wrong. CDR1 and CDR2 from the germline V gene are SGHTA and FQGNSA. The CDR3 loop spans 14 amino acids. CDR3 bases: TGTGCCAGCAGCTCCGGGGGAGGAGCCTACGAGCAGTACTTC. Amino acid sequence: CASSSGGGAYEQYF.

The V and J genes are TRBV5-6 and TRBJ1-4; D perhaps matches TRBD1 (6 bases). This CDR3 is 14 amino acids long. The V gene lost 0 bases and the J gene lost 8 bases, with 11 bases spanning the gap. The V gene's germline CDR1 is SGHDT and CDR2 YYEEEE. For the CDR3, the DNA is TGTGCCAGCAGCTTGGACAGGGTAGGGGAAAAACTGTTTTTT. This gives the protein CASSLDRVGEKLFF.

This clone occurred once. This rearrangement joins TRBV2 to TRBJ2-7, with TRBD2 matching over 10 bases. The germline V gene encodes CDR1 SNHLY and CDR2 FYNNEI. The CDR3 length is 12 residues. V lost 10 bases to trimming and J lost 3 bases; unmatched junction nucleotides: 3. CDR3 residues: CATSGGIYEQYF. In DNA, the CDR3 is TGTGCCACTAGCGGGGGAATCTACGAGCAGTACTTC.

In DNA, the CDR3 is TGTGCCAGCAGTCCGCGCCTAGCGGGAGGGCCATACGAGCAGTACTTC. Its protein product is CASSPRLAGGPYEQYF. The V call is TRBV27, the J call TRBJ2-7; the match to TRBD2 covers 12 bases. The ends lost 5 bases at V and 4 bases at J; junction bases unmatched: 9. Germline V gives CDR1 MNHEY, CDR2 SMNVEV (reference sequence). CDR3 length equals 16 residues.

This rearrangement joins TRBV4-1 to TRBJ2-5; 8 bases are shared with TRBD2. J lost 1 base, V lost 8 bases, and 12 bases had no gene match. The CDR3 totals 16 residues. In germline, CDR1 is MGHRA, CDR2 YSYEKL. Here the CDR3 DNA reads TGCGCCAGCCGCCCCGGGGGAGCGGGAGTCCAAGAGACCCAGTACTTC. As protein: CASRPGGAGVQETQYF.